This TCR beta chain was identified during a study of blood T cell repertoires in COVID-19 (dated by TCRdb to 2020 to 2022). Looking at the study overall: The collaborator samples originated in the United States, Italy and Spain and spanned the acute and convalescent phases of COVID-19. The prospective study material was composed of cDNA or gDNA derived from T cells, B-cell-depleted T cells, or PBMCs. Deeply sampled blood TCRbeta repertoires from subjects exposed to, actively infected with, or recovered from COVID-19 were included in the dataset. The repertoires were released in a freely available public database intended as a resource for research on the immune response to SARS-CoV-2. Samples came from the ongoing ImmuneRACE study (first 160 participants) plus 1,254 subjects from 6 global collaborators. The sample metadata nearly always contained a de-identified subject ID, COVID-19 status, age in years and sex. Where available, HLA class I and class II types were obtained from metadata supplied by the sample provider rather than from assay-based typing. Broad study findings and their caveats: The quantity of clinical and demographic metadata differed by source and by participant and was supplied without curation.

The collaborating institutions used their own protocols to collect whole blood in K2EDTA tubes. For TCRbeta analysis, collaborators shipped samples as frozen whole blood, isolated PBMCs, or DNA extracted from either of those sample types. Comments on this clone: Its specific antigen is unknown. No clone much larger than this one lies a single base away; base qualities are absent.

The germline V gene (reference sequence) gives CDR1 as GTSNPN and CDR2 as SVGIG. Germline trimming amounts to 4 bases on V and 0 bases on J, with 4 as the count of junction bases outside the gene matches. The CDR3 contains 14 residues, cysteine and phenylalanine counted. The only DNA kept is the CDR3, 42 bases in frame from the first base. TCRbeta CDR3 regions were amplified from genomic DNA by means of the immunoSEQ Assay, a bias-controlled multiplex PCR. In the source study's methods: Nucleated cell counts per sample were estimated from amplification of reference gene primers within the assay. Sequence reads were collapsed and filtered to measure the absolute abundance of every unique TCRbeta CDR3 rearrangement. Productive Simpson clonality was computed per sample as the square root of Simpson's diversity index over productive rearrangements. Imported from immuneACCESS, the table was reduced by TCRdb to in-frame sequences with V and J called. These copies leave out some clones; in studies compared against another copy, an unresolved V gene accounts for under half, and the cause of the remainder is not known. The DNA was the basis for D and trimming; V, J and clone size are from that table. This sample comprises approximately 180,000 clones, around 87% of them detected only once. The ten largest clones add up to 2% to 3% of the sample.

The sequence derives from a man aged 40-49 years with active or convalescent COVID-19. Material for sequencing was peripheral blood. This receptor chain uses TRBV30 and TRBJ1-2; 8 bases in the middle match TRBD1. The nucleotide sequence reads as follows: TGTGCCTGGACACGGACAGGGACTAACTATGGCTACACCTTC. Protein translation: CAWTRTGTNYGYTF.